A selection of T cell receptor beta chains follows, all from one sample in a study of T cell responses to AZD1222 COVID-19 vaccine. Assay: immunoSEQ multiplex PCR; the TCRdb copy retains only in-frame clones and omits some. Among about 110,000 clones listed, around nine tenths were seen once. The sequencing here drew on peripheral blood, taken on day 0 of AZD1222 vaccination. The origin of the receptors is an adult in good health. Both conserved end residues are part of each CDR3. A D gene is named only where the DNA matches it firmly. The size of a clone is reported for some rows only, either as once, few or many, or as a class for expanded clones.

j_call,clone_size,d_call,v_call,cdr3_nt,cdr3_aa
TRBJ2-3,-,TRBD2,TRBV5-1,TGCGCCAGCAGCTTGGCTACTAGCGGGGGAACAGATACGCAGTATTTT,CASSLATSGGTDTQYF
TRBJ1-5,-,-,TRBV7-2,TGTGCCAGCAACTTAGGGGCAGGGCGAGACCAGCCCCAGCATTTT,CASNLGAGRDQPQHF
TRBJ2-2,-,-,TRBV7-2,TGTGCCAGCAGCTCCAGTTCCGCCGGGGAGCTGTTTTTT,CASSSSSAGELFF
TRBJ1-6,-,-,TRBV21-1,TGTGCCAGCACTCGGGACAGGGCGAATTCACCCCTCCACTTT,CASTRDRANSPLHF
TRBJ2-5,-,-,TRBV11-2,TGTGCCAGCAGCTTAGGCTCCCATGGGGGGAACCCCTGGGAGACCCAGTACTTC,CASSLGSHGGNPWETQYF
TRBJ1-1,-,TRBD1,TRBV20-1,TGCAGTGCTCACCGACAGGGTGAAGCTTTCTTT,CSAHRQGEAFF
TRBJ1-2,-,TRBD1,TRBV27,TGTGCCAGCAGTCCCCCGACAGGGTCAAACTATGGCTACACCTTC,CASSPPTGSNYGYTF
TRBJ2-5,few,-,TRBV28,TGTGCCAGCAGTTTATTTCCAGGGGAACAAGAGACCCAGTACTTC,CASSLFPGEQETQYF
TRBJ2-7,-,TRBD1,TRBV5-5,TGTGCCAGCAGCCCACAGGGGGTGGACTCCTACGAGCAGTACTTC,CASSPQGVDSYEQYF
TRBJ2-3,-,TRBD2,TRBV19,TGTGCCAGTAGTATAGACAGCGGGAGGACCACAGATACGCAGTATTTT,CASSIDSGRTTDTQYF
TRBJ2-1,-,-,TRBV5-6,TGTGCCAGCAGCTTGGCCGGGGGCTCAAGATACAATGAGCAGTTCTTC,CASSLAGGSRYNEQFF
TRBJ1-2,few,-,TRBV30,TGTGCCTGGAGTTCGGACAGCCACTATGGCTACACCTTC,CAWSSDSHYGYTF
TRBJ2-1,-,-,TRBV7-7,TGTGCCAGCAGCTCCCCGCAAGGGGAGCAGTTCTTC,CASSSPQGEQFF
TRBJ2-3,-,TRBD2,TRBV5-1,TGCGCCAGCAGCCCCCGGCTAGCGGATAGCACAGATACGCAGTATTTT,CASSPRLADSTDTQYF
TRBJ2-5,-,-,TRBV6-5,TGTGCCAGCAGATACTCAGGGTCCCAAGAGACCCAGTACTTC,CASRYSGSQETQYF
TRBJ1-1,-,-,TRBV6-2/TRBV6-3,TGTGCCAGCAGTTATCTTCCCTTAGGTACTGAAGCTTTCTTT,CASSYLPLGTEAFF
TRBJ2-1,few,TRBD1,TRBV5-1,TGCGCCAGCAGCTTACTACAGGGGGCGATGGACAATGAGCAGTTCTTC,CASSLLQGAMDNEQFF
TRBJ2-6,-,-,TRBV28,TGTGCCAGCAGTAAAGCAGACTCTGGGGCCAACGTCCTGACTTTC,CASSKADSGANVLTF
TRBJ1-5,-,TRBD1,TRBV6-1,TGTGCCAGCAGTGAGGGTCAGGGGGCTGGCAATCAGCCCCAGCATTTT,CASSEGQGAGNQPQHF
TRBJ1-2,-,-,TRBV4-3,TGCGCCAGCAGCCAGGACAGCTATGGCTACACCTTC,CASSQDSYGYTF
TRBJ1-6,-,TRBD1,TRBV5-4,TGTGCCAGCAGCTTGGGGACAGGGAACAATTCACCCCTCCACTTT,CASSLGTGNNSPLHF
TRBJ1-1,-,-,TRBV7-3,TGTGCCAGCAGCCTCGGGCCGATGAACACTGAAGCTTTCTTT,CASSLGPMNTEAFF
TRBJ1-1,-,TRBD1,TRBV7-3,TGTGCCAGCAGCTCCGGACAGGGGAACACTGAAGCTTTCTTT,CASSSGQGNTEAFF
TRBJ1-1,few,TRBD1,TRBV5-5,TGTGCCAGCAGCTCACAGGGGGCGAGGGACACTGAAGCTTTCTTT,CASSSQGARDTEAFF
TRBJ1-3,-,-,TRBV6-5,TGTGCCAGCGCGTACGGGATGAACGGAAACACCATATATTTT,CASAYGMNGNTIYF
TRBJ1-2,-,TRBD1,TRBV29-1,TGCAGCGTTGTCGGGACAGGGGAGCGCTACACCTTC,CSVVGTGERYTF